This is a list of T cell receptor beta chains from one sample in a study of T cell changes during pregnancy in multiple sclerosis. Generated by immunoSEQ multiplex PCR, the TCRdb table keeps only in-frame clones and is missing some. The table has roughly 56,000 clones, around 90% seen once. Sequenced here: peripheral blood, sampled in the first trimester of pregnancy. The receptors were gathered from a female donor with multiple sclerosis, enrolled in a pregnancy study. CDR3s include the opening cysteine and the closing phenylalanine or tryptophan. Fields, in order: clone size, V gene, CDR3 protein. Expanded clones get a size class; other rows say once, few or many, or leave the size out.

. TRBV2 CASSEAGGANTGELFF
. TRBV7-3 CASSLIPPGLAGENEQYF
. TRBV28 CASSYLQALAKNIQYF
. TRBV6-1 CASSEKRGQGRTKNIQYF
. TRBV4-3 CASSQDISGGETQYF
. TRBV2 CASSKGGLRSNQPQHF
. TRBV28 CASSGPGQGNFNNQPQHF
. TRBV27 CASSLRFSQETQYF
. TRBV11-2 CASSLGLAGGRTDTQYF
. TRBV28 CASSTQGDYGYTF
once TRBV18 CASSPSLAGDYEQYF
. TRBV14 CASRPLPGQHTGELFF
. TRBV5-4 CASSLFMTEAFF
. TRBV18 CASSPPTVGGYTF
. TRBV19 CASSELKTGSYEQYF
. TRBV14 CASSQYKGPAVGTIYF
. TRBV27 CASSLSPGTVAYEQYF
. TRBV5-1 CASSAGSGDEKLFF
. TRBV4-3 CASSQEAGYEQYF
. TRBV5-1 CASSWDRDGGTEAFF
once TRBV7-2 CASSLSDQTQYF
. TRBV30 CAWGRTGGGEQYF
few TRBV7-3 CASAEGRYTEAFF
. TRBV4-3 CASSQASSGRALREQYF
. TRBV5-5 CASGRQGIWSNTEAFF
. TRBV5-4 CASSPSSPGQINEKLFF
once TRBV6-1 CASSEGLSSYNEQFF
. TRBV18 CASSPGRVSGNTIYF
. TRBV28 CASRRQAYEQYF
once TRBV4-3 CASSQDPPGTGGETQYF
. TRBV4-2 CASSQDNRETDTGELFF
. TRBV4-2 CASSEPGQGGYGYTF
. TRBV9 CASSDLIDTQYF
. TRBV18 CASSAGTSGSYEQYF
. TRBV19 CASHGGIYTGELFF
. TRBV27 CASSSLAGGRPQTQYF
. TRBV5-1 CASSSLPTGELFF
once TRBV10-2 CASSMGKAGVAETQYF
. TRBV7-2 CASSAGTANEKLFF
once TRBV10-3 CAILRDRDTEAFF
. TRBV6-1 CASSRDQGLSEKLFF
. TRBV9 CASSVVGQGAAGELFF
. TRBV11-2 CASSLAGSLATYEQYF
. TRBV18 CASSPSRQGDYEQYF
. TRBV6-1 CASSASAYNEQFF